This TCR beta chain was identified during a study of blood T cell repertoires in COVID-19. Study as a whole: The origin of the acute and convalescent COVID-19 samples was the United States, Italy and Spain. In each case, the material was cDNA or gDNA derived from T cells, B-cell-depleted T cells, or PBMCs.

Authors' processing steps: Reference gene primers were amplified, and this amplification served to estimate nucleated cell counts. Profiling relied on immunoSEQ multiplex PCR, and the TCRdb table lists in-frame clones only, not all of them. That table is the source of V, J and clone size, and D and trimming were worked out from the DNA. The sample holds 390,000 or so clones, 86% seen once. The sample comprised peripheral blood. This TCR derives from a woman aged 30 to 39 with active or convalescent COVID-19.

CDR3 sequence (DNA): TGTGCCAGCAGTGCAGGGTTAAATAACTATGGCTACACCTTC. It yields the protein CASSAGLNNYGYTF. V is TRBV2 and J is TRBJ1-2; D possibly corresponds to TRBD1 (5 bases). Germline CDR1 is SNHLY and CDR2 is FYNNEI. V lost 4 bases and J 1 base, leaving 10 bases between the germline ends. The CDR3 is made up of 14 amino acids.